These T cell receptor beta chains were read from a single sample in a study of T cell repertoires in cytomegalovirus infection. TCRdb ran MiXCR on the reads and lists one entry per CDR3 protein. The table includes under 200,000 distinct CDR3 sequences, about 20% detected once. Their antigen targets remain unknown. Sequencing used CD8+ T cells from cultured PBMCs, obtained from culture after CMV antigen stimulation. The receptors stem from a human donor in good health (CMV status not recorded). Some clones in this sample may be carry-over from other donors' samples. Each CDR3 is given with its conserved first and last residue. Fields, in order: clone size, J gene, V gene, D gene, CDR3 protein, CDR3 DNA. A D gene is named only where the DNA matches it firmly. Some rows have no size entry. The others give once, few or many, or a class for an expanded clone.

clone size: few; J gene: TRBJ1-5; V gene: TRBV7-2; D gene: -; CDR3 protein: CASTEGKQPQHF; CDR3 DNA: TGTGCCAGCACCGAAGGGAAGCAGCCCCAGCATTTT
clone size: -; J gene: TRBJ2-7; V gene: TRBV6-2/TRBV6-3; D gene: -; CDR3 protein: CASSPLFNREKYEQYF; CDR3 DNA: TGTGCCAGCAGTCCCTTGTTTAACAGGGAAAAATACGAGCAGTACTTC
clone size: -; J gene: TRBJ2-6; V gene: TRBV27; D gene: TRBD1; CDR3 protein: CASTYRGSSGANVLTF; CDR3 DNA: TGTGCCAGCACCTACAGGGGTAGCTCTGGGGCCAACGTCCTGACTTTC
clone size: -; J gene: TRBJ2-2; V gene: TRBV12-3/TRBV12-4; D gene: -; CDR3 protein: CASAPSRPGELFF; CDR3 DNA: TGTGCCAGCGCCCCTTCACGGCCCGGGGAGCTGTTTTTT
clone size: -; J gene: TRBJ1-1; V gene: TRBV7-3; D gene: -; CDR3 protein: CASSLKVNTEAFF; CDR3 DNA: TGTGCCAGCAGCTTAAAAGTGAACACTGAAGCTTTCTTT
clone size: -; J gene: TRBJ1-5; V gene: TRBV12-3/TRBV12-4; D gene: -; CDR3 protein: CASRPGNQPQHF; CDR3 DNA: TGTGCCAGCAGGCCAGGGAATCAGCCCCAGCATTTT
clone size: few; J gene: TRBJ1-4; V gene: TRBV10-2; D gene: -; CDR3 protein: CASRGQPNEKLFF; CDR3 DNA: TGCGCCAGCAGGGGCCAGCCGAATGAAAAACTGTTTTTT
clone size: few; J gene: TRBJ2-3; V gene: TRBV15; D gene: TRBD2; CDR3 protein: CATSRDLATSASSTDTQYF; CDR3 DNA: TGTGCCACCAGCAGAGATCTTGCGACTAGCGCCTCTAGCACAGATACGCAGTATTTT
clone size: few; J gene: TRBJ2-7; V gene: TRBV7-6; D gene: -; CDR3 protein: CASSERGYEQYF; CDR3 DNA: TGTGCCAGCAGCGAAAGGGGCTACGAGCAGTACTTC
clone size: -; J gene: TRBJ1-1; V gene: TRBV6-6; D gene: -; CDR3 protein: CASSYSGGTPNTEAFF; CDR3 DNA: TGTGCCAGCAGTTACTCTGGAGGAACCCCGAACACTGAAGCTTTCTTT
clone size: few; J gene: TRBJ1-6; V gene: TRBV11-2; D gene: -; CDR3 protein: CASSSSREFRSPLHF; CDR3 DNA: TGTGCCAGCAGCTCTTCTCGGGAATTCCGTTCACCCCTCCACTTT
clone size: -; J gene: TRBJ2-5; V gene: TRBV24-1; D gene: -; CDR3 protein: CATSDWAGTQETQYF; CDR3 DNA: TGTGCCACCAGTGATTGGGCGGGGACCCAAGAGACCCAGTACTTC
clone size: -; J gene: TRBJ2-5; V gene: TRBV11-2; D gene: TRBD1; CDR3 protein: CASSFLSGDRGQETQYF; CDR3 DNA: TGTGCCAGCAGCTTCCTTTCGGGGGACAGGGGGCAGGAGACCCAGTACTTC
clone size: -; J gene: TRBJ2-7; V gene: TRBV7-2; D gene: -; CDR3 protein: CASSLDGYRDSSYEQYF; CDR3 DNA: TGTGCCAGCAGCTTAGATGGTTACAGGGATTCCTCCTACGAGCAGTACTTC
clone size: few; J gene: TRBJ2-7; V gene: TRBV9; D gene: TRBD2; CDR3 protein: CASSGTSSYEQYF; CDR3 DNA: TGTGCCAGCAGCGGGACTAGCTCCTACGAGCAGTACTTC
clone size: -; J gene: TRBJ2-4; V gene: TRBV29-1; D gene: -; CDR3 protein: CSVGRDGPLDIQYF; CDR3 DNA: TGCAGCGTTGGCCGGGACGGACCATTGGACATTCAGTACTTC
clone size: few; J gene: TRBJ1-2; V gene: TRBV6-5; D gene: TRBD1; CDR3 protein: CASSMGTGGGYGYTF; CDR3 DNA: TGTGCCAGCAGTATGGGGACAGGGGGTGGCTATGGCTACACCTTC
clone size: few; J gene: TRBJ1-2; V gene: TRBV6-2/TRBV6-3; D gene: -; CDR3 protein: CASSYSVGGVDGYTF; CDR3 DNA: TGTGCCAGCAGTTACTCTGTAGGAGGAGTCGATGGCTACACCTTC
clone size: -; J gene: TRBJ1-2; V gene: TRBV7-9; D gene: TRBD1; CDR3 protein: CASSRGQIQTYGYTF; CDR3 DNA: TGTGCCAGCAGCCGGGGACAGATACAGACCTATGGCTACACCTTC
clone size: once; J gene: TRBJ1-2; V gene: TRBV7-9; D gene: -; CDR3 protein: CASSLQSESLNYGYTF; CDR3 DNA: TGTGCCAGCAGCTTACAGTCGGAATCCCTTAACTATGGCTACACCTTC
clone size: -; J gene: TRBJ1-5; V gene: TRBV12-3/TRBV12-4; D gene: -; CDR3 protein: CASSLGRAQHF; CDR3 DNA: TGTGCCAGCAGTTTAGGAAGAGCCCAGCATTTT
clone size: few; J gene: TRBJ1-2; V gene: TRBV7-8; D gene: -; CDR3 protein: CASSFTDYGYTF; CDR3 DNA: TGTGCCAGCAGCTTTACAGATTATGGCTACACCTTC
clone size: few; J gene: TRBJ1-4; V gene: TRBV27; D gene: -; CDR3 protein: CASSLQPGRGEKLFF; CDR3 DNA: TGTGCCAGCAGCCTTCAACCCGGGCGAGGTGAAAAACTGTTTTTT
clone size: few; J gene: TRBJ2-2; V gene: TRBV11-2; D gene: -; CDR3 protein: CASSLIARTGELFF; CDR3 DNA: TGTGCCAGCAGCTTGATAGCGAGGACCGGGGAGCTGTTTTTT
clone size: few; J gene: TRBJ2-3; V gene: TRBV7-2; D gene: TRBD2; CDR3 protein: CASSLTASGRGFSTDTQYF; CDR3 DNA: TGTGCCAGCAGCTTAACAGCTAGCGGGAGGGGGTTTTCCACAGATACGCAGTATTTT
clone size: few; J gene: TRBJ1-5; V gene: TRBV7-2; D gene: -; CDR3 protein: CASSLTGSFNQPQHF; CDR3 DNA: TGTGCCAGCAGCTTAACAGGGTCCTTCAATCAGCCCCAGCATTTT
clone size: once; J gene: TRBJ1-1; V gene: TRBV7-9; D gene: -; CDR3 protein: CASSLSFGTLEAFF; CDR3 DNA: TGTGCCAGCAGCTTAAGTTTCGGGACTCTGGAAGCTTTCTTT
clone size: few; J gene: TRBJ1-1; V gene: TRBV25-1; D gene: -; CDR3 protein: CASSPDELNTEAFF; CDR3 DNA: TGTGCCAGCAGTCCTGACGAGCTGAACACTGAAGCTTTCTTT
clone size: few; J gene: TRBJ1-2; V gene: TRBV7-8; D gene: -; CDR3 protein: CASSTPPGHHDYTF; CDR3 DNA: TGTGCCAGCAGCACCCCCCCGGGACACCATGACTACACCTTC
clone size: few; J gene: TRBJ1-1; V gene: TRBV27; D gene: -; CDR3 protein: CASMVNTEAFF; CDR3 DNA: TGTGCCAGCATGGTGAACACTGAAGCTTTCTTT
clone size: few; J gene: TRBJ2-1; V gene: TRBV24-1; D gene: -; CDR3 protein: CATSDWGENEQFF; CDR3 DNA: TGTGCCACCAGTGATTGGGGGGAAAATGAGCAGTTCTTC
clone size: few; J gene: TRBJ2-1; V gene: TRBV19; D gene: -; CDR3 protein: CASSAAFLGANEQFF; CDR3 DNA: TGTGCCAGTAGTGCCGCGTTTCTAGGGGCCAATGAGCAGTTCTTC
clone size: few; J gene: TRBJ1-1; V gene: TRBV7-8; D gene: -; CDR3 protein: CASSLTGTGVGEAFF; CDR3 DNA: TGTGCCAGCAGCTTGACAGGAACGGGTGTGGGTGAAGCTTTCTTT
clone size: -; J gene: TRBJ1-2; V gene: TRBV7-9; D gene: -; CDR3 protein: CASSSPGDYGYTF; CDR3 DNA: TGTGCCAGCAGTTCTCCCGGGGACTATGGCTACACCTTC
clone size: -; J gene: TRBJ2-7; V gene: TRBV9; D gene: -; CDR3 protein: CASSVDLRADEQYF; CDR3 DNA: TGTGCCAGCAGCGTAGACTTGAGGGCAGACGAGCAGTACTTC
clone size: few; J gene: TRBJ2-1; V gene: TRBV4-3; D gene: TRBD1; CDR3 protein: CASSAPGTGTYNEQFF; CDR3 DNA: TGCGCCAGCAGCGCCCCCGGGACAGGGACCTACAATGAGCAGTTCTTC
clone size: -; J gene: TRBJ1-1; V gene: TRBV7-2; D gene: TRBD1; CDR3 protein: CASSDRTGVSEAFF; CDR3 DNA: TGTGCCAGCAGCGACCGGACAGGGGTCTCTGAAGCTTTCTTT
clone size: few; J gene: TRBJ1-5; V gene: TRBV27; D gene: -; CDR3 protein: CASSKVGGPQHF; CDR3 DNA: TGTGCCAGCAGCAAGGTCGGAGGGCCCCAGCATTTT
clone size: many; J gene: TRBJ2-7; V gene: TRBV7-9; D gene: -; CDR3 protein: CASSHRVGVSYEQYF; CDR3 DNA: TGTGCCAGCAGCCACAGGGTGGGGGTGAGCTACGAGCAGTACTTC
clone size: few; J gene: TRBJ2-1; V gene: TRBV7-3; D gene: TRBD2; CDR3 protein: CASSPIAGTTSNEQFF; CDR3 DNA: TGTGCCAGCAGCCCCATAGCGGGGACGACCTCCAATGAGCAGTTCTTC
clone size: -; J gene: TRBJ1-1; V gene: TRBV5-6; D gene: -; CDR3 protein: CASSLGGGALMNTEAFF; CDR3 DNA: TGTGCCAGCAGCTTGGGCGGCGGCGCTCTCATGAACACTGAAGCTTTCTTT